Shown below are 32 T cell receptor beta chains from a single sample sequenced in a study of T cell repertoires in cytomegalovirus infection. These TCRs are of unknown antigen specificity. TCRdb re-called the reads through MiXCR, storing one row per CDR3 protein. This table holds fewer than 350,000 distinct CDR3 sequences, 25% to 30% found once. Source: cultured PBMCs, taken from culture after CMV antigen stimulation. Source of these receptors: a human donor in good health (CMV status not recorded). Some clones in this sample may be carry-over from other donors' samples.

This clonotype was counted a few times. V usage is TRBV30 and J usage is TRBJ2-7, with 10 bases that match TRBD1. Germline lookup yields CDR1 GTSNPN and CDR2 SVGIG (reference sequence). CDR3 length equals 18 residues. V shed 2 bases, J shed 3 bases, and the junction held 16 bases outside the gene matches. Here the CDR3 reads CAWSRDRGPSSHHYEQYF. The CDR3 DNA sequence: TGTGCCTGGAGTCGGGACAGGGGCCCGTCTTCCCACCACTACGAGCAGTACTTC.

This clonotype has ten or more counts. The V call is TRBV7-3, the J call TRBJ2-3, with a possible D match to TRBD2 (6 bases). Trimming removed 4 bases from V and 2 bases from J, with 10 bases in between. CDR1 and CDR2 (germline): SGHTA, FQGTGA. This CDR3 spans 14 amino acids. The CDR3 region has the DNA TGTGCCAGCAGCTCCGGGACTGCCACAGATACGCAGTATTTT. It yields the protein CASSSGTATDTQYF. Full variable domain (rest looked up from reference TRBV7-3 and TRBJ2-3): GAGVSQTPSNKVTEKGKYVELRCDPISGHTALYWYRQSLGQGPEFLIYFQGTGAADDSGLPNDRFFAVRPEGSVSTLKIQRTERGDSAVYLCASSSGTATDTQYFGPGTRLTVL.

The table lists this clonotype with a few counts. The chain employs TRBV7-6 and TRBJ2-5; 8 bases agree with TRBD2. Per the germline V gene, CDR1 is SGHVS and CDR2 is FNYEAQ. Germline trimming cut 7 bases from V and 3 bases from J; bases unmatched to any gene: 10. The CDR3 contains 15 residues. Here the CDR3 reads CASTRPGLVEETQYF. The CDR3 coding sequence is TGTGCCAGCACCAGGCCGGGACTAGTAGAAGAGACCCAGTACTTC.

The chain uses TRBV9 and TRBJ1-2; TRBD1 might be the D (6 bases). V lost 6 bases to trimming and J lost 6 bases, with 6 bases between them. This CDR3 spans 10 amino acids. From germline, CDR1 is SGDLS and CDR2 YYNGEE. For the CDR3, the DNA is TGTGCCAGCAAGGGGGATGGCTACACCTTC. Its translation: CASKGDGYTF.

The chain uses TRBV7-9 and TRBJ1-2; D perhaps matches TRBD1 (6 bases). V gave up 2 bases and J gave up 4 bases, with 11 bases separating them. The CDR3 totals 14 residues. Looked up from germline, CDR1 is SEHNR and CDR2 is FQNEAQ (reference sequence). This CDR3 reads CASSLIQGGYGYTF. CDR3 nucleotide sequence: TGTGCCAGCAGCTTAATACAGGGTGGCTATGGCTACACCTTC.

The chain uses TRBV4-2 and TRBJ2-1, with 15 bases that match TRBD2. From germline, CDR1 is LGHNA and CDR2 YNFKEQ. Losses at the gene ends were 3 bases for V and 11 bases for J; bases not matched to a gene: 5. CDR3 size: 15 residues. Written as DNA, the CDR3 is TGTGCCAGCAGCCAGTGGACTAGCGGGGGGGCGAAGCAGTTCTTC. Its translation: CASSQWTSGGAKQFF.

This clonotype appeared a few times. This rearrangement joins TRBV18 to TRBJ1-1; no clear D. Germline CDR1 and CDR2: KGHSH and LQKENI. Trimming stripped 3 bases from V and 1 base from J, with 12 bases between. The CDR3 is made up of 15 amino acids. The CDR3 DNA follows: TGTGCCAGCTCACCGGGGTACGGCGAGAACACTGAAGCTTTCTTT. Translated: CASSPGYGENTEAFF.

In this sample, this clonotype turned up a few times. The genes are TRBV4-2 and TRBJ2-1; D possibly corresponds to TRBD2 (6 bases). CDR1 is LGHNA and CDR2 is YNFKEQ in the germline V gene. Trimming removed 5 bases at V and 0 bases at J, with 14 bases between. This CDR3 comprises 16 residues. The CDR3, as DNA: TGTGCCAGCAGCTCCGCCGGGACTCCCTCCTACAATGAGCAGTTCTTC. As protein: CASSSAGTPSYNEQFF.

This clonotype was detected many times. The chain has TRBV18 and TRBJ1-6; D remains unclear. With 0 bases removed from V and 6 bases from J, the gap between germline ends came to 15 bases. The CDR3 is 17 amino acids. Germline-derived CDR1 and CDR2 are KGHSH and LQKENI. The CDR3 nucleotides read TGTGCCAGCTCACCACCGCGATCGGGGATAAGTAATTCACCCCTCCACTTT. It encodes CASSPPRSGISNSPLHF.

In regard to this clonotype: This may stem from a read error, because a much larger clone lies one nucleotide away. J is TRBJ2-7 and V is TRBV19, with D possibly being TRBD2 (5 bases). V lost 1 base, J lost 5 bases, and 6 bases lay in between. The CDR3 extends over 12 amino acids. The germline V gene has CDR1 LNHDA and CDR2 SQIVND (reference sequence). For the CDR3, the DNA is TGTGCCAGTAGTATAGTCGGGGACGAGCAGTACTTC. This sequence encodes CASSIVGDEQYF.

This clonotype has a handful of counts. The rearrangement uses TRBV6-1 and TRBJ2-6, with no clear D. V lost 2 bases, J lost 0 bases, and 5 bases lay in between. Germline V gene data show CDR1 as MNHNS and CDR2 as SASEGT. The CDR3 is 15 residues long. The CDR3 is CASSEPGSGANVLTF. The CDR3 DNA sequence: TGTGCCAGCAGTGAACCGGGCTCTGGGGCCAACGTCCTGACTTTC.

This clonotype occurred many times. The chain uses TRBV7-8 and TRBJ2-5, with D possibly TRBD1 on 5 matching bases. The CDR3 length is 12 residues. Germline lookup yields CDR1 SGHVS and CDR2 FQNEAQ. V was clipped by 6 bases and J by 2 bases, with 7 bases between them. The CDR3 loop reads CASRRTQETQYF. The CDR3 DNA reads as TGTGCCAGCAGGAGGACACAAGAGACCCAGTACTTC.

The CDR3 sequence is CATSDGGTEAFF. The CDR3 DNA reads as TGTGCCACCAGTGATGGTGGGACTGAAGCTTTCTTT. V is TRBV24-1 and J is TRBJ1-1; D call uncertain. The CDR3 has 12 amino acids. The V gene's germline CDR1 is KGHDR and CDR2 SFDVKD. Trimming took off 3 bases at V and 5 bases at J, with 6 bases between the two ends.

The V and J genes are TRBV5-6 and TRBJ1-2; TRBD1 might be the D (6 bases). V was shortened by 4 bases and J by 4 bases, with 17 bases between the two germline ends. CDR3 size: 15 residues. Looked up from germline, CDR1 is SGHDT and CDR2 is YYEEEE. CDR3 bases: TGTGCCAGCAGCCCGCCCACAGGGACGCGCTATGGCTACACCTTC. The encoded protein is CASSPPTGTRYGYTF.

The chain employs TRBV28 and TRBJ2-7; 12 positions agree with TRBD2. The CDR3 is 14 amino acids. CDR1 and CDR2 (germline): MDHEN, SYDVKM. Trimming took 6 bases from V and 5 from J; bases not matched to a gene: 5. The CDR3 protein is CASRVTSGRNEQYF. The CDR3 region has the DNA TGTGCCAGCAGAGTGACTAGCGGGAGAAACGAGCAGTACTTC.

The sample holds a few counts of this clonotype. The V call is TRBV27, the J call TRBJ2-7, with 10 positions matching TRBD1. V lost 4 bases and J lost 3; bases outside the gene matches: 9. Germline loops: CDR1 MNHEY, CDR2 SMNVEV (reference sequence). The CDR3 sequence is 16 residues long. The CDR3 protein is CASSWGTGEIFYEQYF. The CDR3 bases are TGTGCCAGCAGTTGGGGGACAGGGGAAATTTTCTACGAGCAGTACTTC.

The sample holds many counts of this clonotype. This rearrangement joins TRBV7-2 to TRBJ2-3, with 7 bases that match TRBD1. This CDR3 region has 13 residues. The J segment lost 5 bases and the V segment lost 2 bases, leaving 1 base of the junction unmatched. Germline assignment: CDR1 SGHTA and CDR2 FQGNSA. CDR3: CASSLQGEDTQYF. CDR3 in DNA: TGTGCCAGCAGCTTACAGGGGGAAGATACGCAGTATTTT.

The V call is TRBV10-3, the J call TRBJ2-2; no reliable D call. Germline-derived CDR1 and CDR2 are ENHRY and SYGVKD. The CDR3 spans 15 residues. Deletions cut 3 bases from V and 7 bases from J, with 15 bases between. This chain's CDR3 is CAISDSDNGFGELFF. The DNA of the CDR3 is TGTGCCATCAGTGATAGTGACAATGGATTCGGGGAGCTGTTTTTT.

The chain is built from TRBV18 and TRBJ2-5, with unresolved D. Germline V gene lookup returns CDR1 KGHSH and CDR2 LQKENI. V lost 5 bases to trimming and J lost 4 bases, with 5 bases between them. CDR3 size: 11 residues. The CDR3 loop reads CASSTPETQYF. DNA of the CDR3: TGTGCCAGCTCAACCCCAGAGACCCAGTACTTC.

This clonotype was seen more than once but under ten times. The CDR3 DNA follows: TGCAGTGCTCAGGACCTCCGGGACAGGGGTAATGAAAAACTGTTTTTT. This codes for CSAQDLRDRGNEKLFF. The V and J genes are TRBV20-1 and TRBJ1-4, with TRBD1 matching 10 bases. The V gene's germline CDR1 is DFQATT and CDR2 SNEGSKA (reference sequence). The CDR3 extends over 16 amino acids. With 5 bases clipped from V and 4 bases from J, the junction kept 10 bases outside the gene matches.

This clonotype has just a few counts. V gene TRBV11-2 combines with J gene TRBJ1-2; D is perhaps TRBD1 (6 bases). From germline, CDR1 is SGHAT and CDR2 FQNNGV. The V gene lost 9 bases and the J gene lost 4 bases, with 21 bases spanning the gap. CDR3 length: 15 residues. The CDR3 spells CASIQSPGDPYGYTF. The CDR3 bases are TGTGCCAGTATCCAAAGCCCAGGGGATCCCTATGGCTACACCTTC.

This clonotype turned up a few times. This rearrangement joins TRBV6-1 to TRBJ1-2; 9 nucleotides match TRBD1. CDR3 length: 15 residues. The V segment lost 5 bases and the J segment 2 bases; nucleotides outside the gene matches: 6. Germline lookup yields CDR1 MNHNS and CDR2 SASEGT. CDR3 amino acids: CASSRGTGPNYGYTF. Written as DNA, the CDR3 is TGTGCCAGCAGTCGCGGGACAGGGCCGAACTATGGCTACACCTTC.

This clonotype was recorded many times. The rearrangement joins TRBV7-8 to TRBJ2-6; D is ambiguous. The CDR3 sequence is 15 residues long. Per the germline V gene, CDR1 is SGHVS and CDR2 is FQNEAQ. Trimming left V 2 bases short and J 1 base short, with 6 bases between. The DNA of the CDR3 is TGTGCCAGCAGCTTAACATGGTCTGGGGCCAACGTCCTGACTTTC. It yields the protein CASSLTWSGANVLTF. Variable domain in full (rest from reference TRBV7-8 and TRBJ2-6): GAGVSQSPRYKVAKRGQDVALRCDPISGHVSLFWYQQALGQGPEFLTYFQNEAQLDKSGLPSDRFFAERPEGSVSTLKIQRTQQEDSAVYLCASSLTWSGANVLTFGAGSRLTVL.

The chain employs TRBV12-5 and TRBJ1-2; D may be TRBD1 (5 bases). Germline values: CDR1 LGHNT, CDR2 FRNRAP. This CDR3 comprises 16 residues. V was pared by 2 bases and J by 3 bases, with 16 bases between. The CDR3 DNA sequence: TGTGCTAGTGGTTTGTTCTTGGGGGGAGAGGACTATGGCTACACCTTC. Its translation is CASGLFLGGEDYGYTF.

This clonotype was recorded a few times. This sequence joins TRBV19 and TRBJ1-1, with a tentative D call TRBD1 (6 bases). Trimming removed 5 bases at V and 4 bases at J, with 11 bases between. The CDR3 is 13 residues long. CDR1 and CDR2 from the germline V gene are LNHDA and SQIVND (reference sequence). The CDR3 loop reads CASSPLGATEAFF. The CDR3 region has the DNA TGTGCCAGTAGTCCCCTGGGGGCCACTGAAGCTTTCTTT.

V usage is TRBV12-5 and J usage is TRBJ1-2; tentative D call: TRBD1 (5 bases). Trimming pared 6 bases from V and 4 bases from J, leaving 15 bases between. The CDR3 loop spans 14 amino acids. Germline assignment: CDR1 LGHNT and CDR2 FRNRAP. CDR3 region: CASGPERGSYGYTF. CDR3 nucleotide sequence: TGTGCTAGTGGACCTGAGAGGGGAAGCTATGGCTACACCTTC.

This rearrangement joins TRBV6-6 to TRBJ2-7, with D possibly being TRBD1 or TRBD2 (6 bases each). V was shortened by 5 bases and J by 6 bases, with 20 bases between the two germline ends. The CDR3 is made up of 15 amino acids. CDR1 MNHNY and CDR2 SVGAGI come from the germline V gene (reference sequence). The DNA for the CDR3 is TGTGCCAGCAGTGTTCAGGGGCAGGGAGGTCTCGAGCAGTACTTC. Its protein is CASSVQGQGGLEQYF.

There are many counts of this clonotype. The J gene is TRBJ2-3, the V gene TRBV7-3; D is unresolved. The CDR3 totals 14 residues. The V end lost 5 bases, the J end lost 3 bases, and 12 bases lay between the germline ends. Germline-derived CDR1 and CDR2 are SGHTA and FQGTGA. CDR3 DNA sequence: TGTGCCAGCAGCCCTCAACACACAACAGATACGCAGTATTTT. Translation: CASSPQHTTDTQYF.

This clonotype occurred a few times. The chain employs TRBV28 and TRBJ1-3, with TRBD1 matching 7 bases. This CDR3 contains 16 residues. CDR1 and CDR2 from the germline V gene are MDHEN and SYDVKM. Trimming at V came to 6 bases and at J to 7 bases, leaving 15 bases not matched to a gene. This CDR3 is CASSPGTARRRNTIYF. CDR3 sequence (DNA): TGTGCCAGCAGCCCAGGGACAGCGCGGAGGAGGAACACCATATATTTT. Full variable domain (missing parts from reference TRBV28 and TRBJ1-3): DVKVTQSSRYLVKRTGEKVFLECVQDMDHENMFWYRQDPGLGLRLIYFSYDVKMKEKGDIPEGYSVSREKKERFSLILESASTNQTSMYLCASSPGTARRRNTIYFGEGSWLTVV.

There are a few counts of this clonotype. This chain joins TRBV5-5 and TRBJ2-2; D ambiguous. CDR3 length equals 13 residues. Germline V CDR1 and CDR2: SGHKS, YYEKEE (reference sequence). V dropped 2 bases and J dropped 4 bases, with 6 bases sitting between them. In nucleotides, the CDR3 is TGTGCCAGCAGCTTCCAGAGCACCGGGGAGCTGTTTTTT. The encoded protein is CASSFQSTGELFF.

This clonotype came up a few times. The chain employs TRBV10-3 and TRBJ2-5; weak D call: TRBD2 (5 bases). With 0 bases removed from V and 5 bases from J, the gap between germline ends came to 7 bases. Germline CDR1 and CDR2: ENHRY and SYGVKD. The CDR3 is made up of 13 amino acids. The chain's CDR3 is CAISESRVETQYF. Here the CDR3 DNA reads TGTGCCATCAGTGAGTCGAGGGTGGAGACCCAGTACTTC.

Here the CDR3 reads CASSKGGSGANVLTF. In DNA form, the CDR3 reads TGTGCCAGTAGTAAGGGGGGATCTGGGGCCAACGTCCTGACTTTC. The V call is TRBV19, the J call TRBJ2-6; D may correspond to TRBD1 or TRBD2 (6 bases each). Trimming cost V 4 bases and J 1 base, with 8 bases left between them. The germline gives CDR1 LNHDA, CDR2 SQIVND (reference sequence). The CDR3 consists of 15 residues. Together with reference TRBV19 and TRBJ2-6, the CDR3 gives the full variable domain: DGGITQSPKYLFRKEGQNVTLSCEQNLNHDAMYWYRQDPGQGLRLIYYSQIVNDFQKGDIAEGYSVSREKKESFPLTVTSAQKNPTAFYLCASSKGGSGANVLTFGAGSRLTVL.